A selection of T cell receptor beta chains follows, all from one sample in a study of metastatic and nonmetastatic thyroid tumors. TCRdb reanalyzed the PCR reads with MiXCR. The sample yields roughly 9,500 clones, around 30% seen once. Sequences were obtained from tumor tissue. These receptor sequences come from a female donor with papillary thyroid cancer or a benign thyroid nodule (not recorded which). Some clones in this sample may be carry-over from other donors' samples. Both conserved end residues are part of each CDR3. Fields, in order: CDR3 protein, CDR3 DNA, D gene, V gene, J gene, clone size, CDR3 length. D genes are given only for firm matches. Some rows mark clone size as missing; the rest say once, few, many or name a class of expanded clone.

CDR3: CASTAGQAQETQYF
DNA: TGTGCCAGCACAGCCGGACAGGCCCAAGAGACCCAGTACTTC
D: TRBD1
V: TRBV6-1
J: TRBJ2-5
size: .
length: 14

CDR3: CASSPWTSTGELFF
DNA: TGCGCCAGCAGCCCTTGGACTAGCACCGGGGAGCTGTTTTTT
D: TRBD2
V: TRBV4-3
J: TRBJ2-2
size: many
length: 14

CDR3: CASSSWTSGRSMTGELFF
DNA: TGTGCCAGCAGCTCGTGGACTAGCGGGAGGTCTATGACCGGGGAGCTGTTTTTT
D: TRBD2
V: TRBV11-1
J: TRBJ2-2
size: .
length: 18

CDR3: CASSVYIWVTDTQYF
DNA: TGTGCCAGCAGCGTGTATATCTGGGTCACAGATACGCAGTATTTT
D: .
V: TRBV9
J: TRBJ2-3
size: .
length: 15

CDR3: CASSLVLVTAGELFF
DNA: TGTGCCAGCAGCTTAGTGCTAGTCACCGCGGGGGAGCTGTTTTTT
D: .
V: TRBV7-8
J: TRBJ2-2
size: few
length: 15

CDR3: CASSPRGAMGGMNTEAFF
DNA: TGTGCCAGCAGCCCTCGAGGGGCGATGGGGGGAATGAACACTGAAGCTTTCTTT
D: .
V: TRBV11-2
J: TRBJ1-1
size: few
length: 18

CDR3: CSARLAASYNEQFF
DNA: TGCAGTGCTAGGCTAGCAGCGAGCTACAATGAGCAGTTCTTC
D: .
V: TRBV20-1
J: TRBJ2-1
size: many
length: 14

CDR3: CASSLGGTYEQYF
DNA: TGTGCCAGCAGTTTGGGCGGTACCTACGAGCAGTACTTC
D: .
V: TRBV28
J: TRBJ2-7
size: .
length: 13

CDR3: CASSRQEYNSPLHF
DNA: TGCGCCAGCAGCCGACAGGAGTATAATTCACCCCTCCACTTT
D: .
V: TRBV5-1
J: TRBJ1-6
size: .
length: 14

CDR3: CASRMTSGYTGELFF
DNA: TGTGCCAGCAGGATGACTAGTGGTTACACCGGGGAGCTGTTTTTT
D: .
V: TRBV27
J: TRBJ2-2
size: .
length: 15

CDR3: CATSTGGAYEQYF
DNA: TGTGCCACCAGCACAGGGGGCGCGTACGAGCAGTACTTC
D: TRBD1
V: TRBV15
J: TRBJ2-7
size: .
length: 13

CDR3: CASSLVDRAQETQYF
DNA: TGTGCCAGCAGCTTAGTGGACAGGGCTCAAGAGACCCAGTACTTC
D: TRBD1
V: TRBV7-2
J: TRBJ2-5
size: .
length: 15

CDR3: CASIRGGNTEAFF
DNA: TGTGCCAGCATTAGGGGGGGGAACACTGAAGCTTTCTTT
D: .
V: TRBV6-1
J: TRBJ1-1
size: few
length: 13

CDR3: CASGLSGETQYF
DNA: TGTGCTAGTGGTTTGTCTGGAGAGACCCAGTACTTC
D: .
V: TRBV12-5
J: TRBJ2-5
size: .
length: 12

CDR3: CAWSPRNQPQHF
DNA: TGTGCCTGGAGCCCGCGAAATCAGCCCCAGCATTTT
D: .
V: TRBV30
J: TRBJ1-5
size: medium-sized
length: 12

CDR3: CSARAVRSEQYF
DNA: TGCAGTGCTAGAGCTGTCCGCTCCGAGCAGTACTTC
D: .
V: TRBV20-1
J: TRBJ2-7
size: medium-sized
length: 12

CDR3: CASSYGLRGTEAFF
DNA: TGTGCCAGCAGTTATGGTCTCAGGGGTACTGAAGCTTTCTTT
D: .
V: TRBV6-5
J: TRBJ1-1
size: few
length: 14

CDR3: CASSLGRAGEQYF
DNA: TGTGCCAGCAGTTTGGGCCGCGCAGGGGAGCAGTACTTC
D: .
V: TRBV12-3/TRBV12-4
J: TRBJ2-7
size: .
length: 13

CDR3: CSASGSWNTQYF
DNA: TGCAGTGCTAGCGGGAGTTGGAATACTCAGTATTTT
D: .
V: TRBV20-1
J: TRBJ2-3
size: .
length: 12

CDR3: CASSPPSGGREKLFF
DNA: TGTGCCAGTAGTCCCCCGTCTGGAGGCCGTGAAAAACTGTTTTTT
D: .
V: TRBV19
J: TRBJ1-4
size: medium-sized
length: 15

CDR3: CASRLAGGPGEQYF
DNA: TGTGCCAGCAGACTAGCGGGAGGGCCAGGCGAGCAGTACTTC
D: TRBD2
V: TRBV7-9
J: TRBJ2-7
size: .
length: 14

CDR3: CASSHPDSLYEQYF
DNA: TGTGCCAGCAGCCACCCTGACAGTCTCTACGAGCAGTACTTC
D: .
V: TRBV7-9
J: TRBJ2-7
size: .
length: 14

CDR3: CASSRTGTSGSNEQFF
DNA: TGTGCCAGCAGCAGAACCGGGACTAGCGGGAGCAATGAGCAGTTCTTC
D: TRBD2
V: TRBV7-2
J: TRBJ2-1
size: medium-sized
length: 16

CDR3: CASSVAAGLTGEQYF
DNA: TGTGCCAGCAGCGTAGCCGCGGGACTTACGGGGGAGCAGTACTTC
D: .
V: TRBV9
J: TRBJ2-7
size: .
length: 15

CDR3: CASSILTGTEAFF
DNA: TGTGCCAGCAGCATACTGACAGGGACTGAAGCTTTCTTT
D: TRBD1
V: TRBV7-2
J: TRBJ1-1
size: many
length: 13

CDR3: CASTPGQGIDYEQYF
DNA: TGTGCCAGCACCCCGGGACAGGGGATCGACTACGAGCAGTACTTC
D: TRBD1
V: TRBV7-3
J: TRBJ2-7
size: .
length: 15

CDR3: CASSMTYSNQPQHF
DNA: TGTGCCAGTAGTATGACCTATAGCAATCAGCCCCAGCATTTT
D: .
V: TRBV19
J: TRBJ1-5
size: few
length: 14

CDR3: CASSADYSSYEQYF
DNA: TGTGCCAGCAGCGCCGACTATAGCTCCTACGAGCAGTACTTC
D: .
V: TRBV7-9
J: TRBJ2-7
size: many
length: 14

CDR3: CASSLALGGHGYTF
DNA: TGTGCCAGCAGCTTAGCGCTGGGGGGTCATGGCTACACCTTC
D: .
V: TRBV7-8
J: TRBJ1-2
size: .
length: 14

CDR3: CASSPGPGQVGGYTF
DNA: TGTGCCAGCAGTCCCGGCCCTGGACAGGTTGGTGGCTACACCTTC
D: TRBD1
V: TRBV6-1
J: TRBJ1-2
size: .
length: 15

CDR3: CSARDYGAGNTIYF
DNA: TGCAGTGCTAGAGATTACGGAGCTGGAAACACCATATATTTT
D: .
V: TRBV20-1
J: TRBJ1-3
size: .
length: 14